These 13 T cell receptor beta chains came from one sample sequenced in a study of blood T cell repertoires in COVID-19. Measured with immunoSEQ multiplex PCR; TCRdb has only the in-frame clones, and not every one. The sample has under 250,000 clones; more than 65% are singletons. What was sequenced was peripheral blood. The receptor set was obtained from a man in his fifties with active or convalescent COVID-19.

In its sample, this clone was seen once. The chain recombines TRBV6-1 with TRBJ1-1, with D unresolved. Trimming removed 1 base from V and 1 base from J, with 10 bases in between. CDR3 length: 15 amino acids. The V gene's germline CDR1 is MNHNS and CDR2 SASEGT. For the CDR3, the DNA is TGTGCCAGCAGTGAAGGTTGGGCCCAGAACACTGAAGCTTTCTTT. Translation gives CASSEGWAQNTEAFF.

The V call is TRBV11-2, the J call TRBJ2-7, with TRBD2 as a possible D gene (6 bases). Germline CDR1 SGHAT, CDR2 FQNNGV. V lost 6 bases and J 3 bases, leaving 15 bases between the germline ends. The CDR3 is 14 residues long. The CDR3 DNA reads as TGTGCCAGCAGGTTGAGCGGGCGGGACTACGAGCAGTACTTC. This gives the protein CASRLSGRDYEQYF.

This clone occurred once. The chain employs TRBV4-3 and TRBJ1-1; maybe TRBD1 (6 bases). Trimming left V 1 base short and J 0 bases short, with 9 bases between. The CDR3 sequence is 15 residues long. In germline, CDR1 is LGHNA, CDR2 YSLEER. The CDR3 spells CASSQVAGVNTEAFF. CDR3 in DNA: TGCGCCAGCAGCCAAGTGGCAGGGGTGAACACTGAAGCTTTCTTT.

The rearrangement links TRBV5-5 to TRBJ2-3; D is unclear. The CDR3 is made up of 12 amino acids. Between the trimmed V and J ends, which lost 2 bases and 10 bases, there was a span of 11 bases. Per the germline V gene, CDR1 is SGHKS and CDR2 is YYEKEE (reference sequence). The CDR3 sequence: CASSFETIAQYF. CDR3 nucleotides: TGTGCCAGCAGCTTCGAGACAATCGCGCAGTATTTT. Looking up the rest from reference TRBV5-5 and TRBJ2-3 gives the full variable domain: DAGVTQSPTHLIKTRGQQVTLRCSPISGHKSVSWYQQVLGQGPQFIFQYYEKEERGRGNFPDRFSARQFPNYSSELNVNALLLGDSALYLCASSFETIAQYFGPGTRLTVL.

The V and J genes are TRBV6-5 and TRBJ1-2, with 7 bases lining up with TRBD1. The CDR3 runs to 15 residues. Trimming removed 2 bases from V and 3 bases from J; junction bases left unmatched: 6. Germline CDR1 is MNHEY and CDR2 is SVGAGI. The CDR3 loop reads CASSYKEGAYYGYTF. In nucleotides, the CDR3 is TGTGCCAGCAGTTACAAGGAGGGGGCGTACTATGGCTACACCTTC.

The CDR3 sequence is CASSYPDMRGYTF. CDR3 sequence (DNA): TGTGCCAGCAGTTACCCGGACATGCGTGGCTACACCTTC. The V gene is TRBV6-5, the J gene TRBJ1-2; the D gene is possibly TRBD1 (5 bases). Trimming shortened V by 2 bases and J by 7 bases, and 11 bases separated the two germline ends. The CDR3 runs to 13 residues. Germline V lookup: CDR1 MNHEY, CDR2 SVGAGI.

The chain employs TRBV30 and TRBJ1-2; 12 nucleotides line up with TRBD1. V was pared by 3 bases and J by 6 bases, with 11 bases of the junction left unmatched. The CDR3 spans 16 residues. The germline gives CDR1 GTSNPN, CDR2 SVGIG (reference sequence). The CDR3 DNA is TGTGCCTGGAGCACCGGGACAGGGGGCTTAGGTGATGGCTACACCTTC. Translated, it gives CAWSTGTGGLGDGYTF.

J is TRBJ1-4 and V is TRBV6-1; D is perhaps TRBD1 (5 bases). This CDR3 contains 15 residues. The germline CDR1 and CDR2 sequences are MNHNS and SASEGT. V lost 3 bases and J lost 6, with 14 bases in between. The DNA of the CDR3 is TGTGCCAGCAGTGACCCGGGACTTGGCGATGAAAAACTGTTTTTT. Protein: CASSDPGLGDEKLFF.

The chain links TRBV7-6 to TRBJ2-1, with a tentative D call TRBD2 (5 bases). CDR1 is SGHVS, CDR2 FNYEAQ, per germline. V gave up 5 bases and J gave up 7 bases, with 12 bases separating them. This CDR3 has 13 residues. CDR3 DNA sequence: TGTGCCAGCAGCCCCGCCCGGGGTAATGAGCAGTTCTTC. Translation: CASSPARGNEQFF.

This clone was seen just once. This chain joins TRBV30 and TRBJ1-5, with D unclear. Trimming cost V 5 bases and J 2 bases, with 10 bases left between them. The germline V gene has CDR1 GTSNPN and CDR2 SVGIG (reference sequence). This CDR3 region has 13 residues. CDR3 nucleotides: TGTGCCTGGGCGCAGAAAGGCAATCAGCCCCAGCATTTT. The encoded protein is CAWAQKGNQPQHF.

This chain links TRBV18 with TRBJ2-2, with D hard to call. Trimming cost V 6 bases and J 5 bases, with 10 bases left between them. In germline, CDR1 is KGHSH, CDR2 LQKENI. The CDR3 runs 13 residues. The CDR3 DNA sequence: TGTGCCAGCTCCCGCGCCGAGACCGGGGAGCTGTTTTTT. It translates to CASSRAETGELFF.

CDR3 residues: CASKREPNTGELFF. The CDR3 DNA follows: TGTGCCAGCAAACGGGAACCGAACACCGGGGAGCTGTTTTTT. V gene TRBV2 combines with J gene TRBJ2-2; TRBD2 might be the D (5 bases). The germline V gene encodes CDR1 SNHLY and CDR2 FYNNEI. Trimming stripped 7 bases from V and 0 bases from J, with 9 bases between. The CDR3 is 14 residues long. The full variable domain, rest sourced from reference TRBV2 and TRBJ2-2, is EPEVTQTPSHQVTQMGQEVILRCVPISNHLYFYWYRQILGQKVEFLVSFYNNEISEKSEIFDDQFSVERPDGSNFTLKIRSTKLEDSAMYFCASKREPNTGELFFGEGSRLTVL.

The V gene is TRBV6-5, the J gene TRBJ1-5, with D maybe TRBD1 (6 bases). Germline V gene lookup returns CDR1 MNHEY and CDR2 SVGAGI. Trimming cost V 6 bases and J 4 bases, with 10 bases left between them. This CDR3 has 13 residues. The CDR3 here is CASSKDRNQPQHF. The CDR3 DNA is TGTGCCAGCAGCAAGGACAGAAATCAGCCCCAGCATTTT.